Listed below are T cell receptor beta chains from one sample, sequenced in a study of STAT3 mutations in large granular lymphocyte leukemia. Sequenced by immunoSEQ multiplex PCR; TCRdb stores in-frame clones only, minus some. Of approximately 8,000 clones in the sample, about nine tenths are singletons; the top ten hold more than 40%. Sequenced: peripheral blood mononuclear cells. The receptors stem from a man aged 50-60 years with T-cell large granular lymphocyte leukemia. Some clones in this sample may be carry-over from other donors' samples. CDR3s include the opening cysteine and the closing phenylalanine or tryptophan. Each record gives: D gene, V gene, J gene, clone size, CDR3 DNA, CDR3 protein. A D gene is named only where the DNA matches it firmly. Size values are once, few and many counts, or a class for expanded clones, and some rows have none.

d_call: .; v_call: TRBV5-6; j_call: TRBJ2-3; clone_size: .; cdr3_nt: TGTGCCAGCAGCTTGCCCGTGGCAGATACGCAGTATTTT; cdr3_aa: CASSLPVADTQYF
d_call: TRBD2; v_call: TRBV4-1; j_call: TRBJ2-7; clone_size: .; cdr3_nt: TGCGCCAGCAGCCCCCCTCTCATGGCGGCTAGCGGGAACCACGAGCAGTACTTC; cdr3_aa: CASSPPLMAASGNHEQYF
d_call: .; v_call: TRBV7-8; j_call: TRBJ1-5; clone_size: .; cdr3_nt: TGTGCCAGCAGCTTAGTGAGGGGTCCCAATCAGCCCCAGCATTTT; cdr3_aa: CASSLVRGPNQPQHF
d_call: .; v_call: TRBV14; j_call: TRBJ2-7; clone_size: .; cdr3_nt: TGTGCCAGCAGCCAAGATTTAAGTCCAGGGTACTCCTACGAGCAGTACTTC; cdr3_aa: CASSQDLSPGYSYEQYF
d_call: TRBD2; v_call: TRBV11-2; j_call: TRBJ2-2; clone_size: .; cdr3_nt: TGTGCCAGCAGCCTCCATAGCGGGAGCGGGACCGGGGAGCTGTTTTTT; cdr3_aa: CASSLHSGSGTGELFF
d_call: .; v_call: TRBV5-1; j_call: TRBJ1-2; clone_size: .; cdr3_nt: TGCGCCAGCAGCTCGTCGGGAGGGGGCTATGGCTACACCTTC; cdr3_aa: CASSSSGGGYGYTF
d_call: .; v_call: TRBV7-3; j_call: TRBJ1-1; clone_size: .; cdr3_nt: TGTGCCAGCAGTTCATCCGGACAGCCGAACACTGAAGCTTTCTTT; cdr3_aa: CASSSSGQPNTEAFF
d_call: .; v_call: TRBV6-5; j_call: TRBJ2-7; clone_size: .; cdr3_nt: TGTGCCAGCAAAGGCCGGCCTCACTCCTACGAGCAGTACTTC; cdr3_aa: CASKGRPHSYEQYF
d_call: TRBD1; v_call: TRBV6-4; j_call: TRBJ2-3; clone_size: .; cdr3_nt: TGTGCCAGCAGTGACTCGACAGGGGGCGCAGATACGCAGTATTTT; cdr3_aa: CASSDSTGGADTQYF
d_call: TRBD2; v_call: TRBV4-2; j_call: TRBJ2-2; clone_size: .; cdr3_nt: TGTGCCAGCAGCCAAGACGCTAGCGGTGGCGGGGAGCTGTTTTTT; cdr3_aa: CASSQDASGGGELFF
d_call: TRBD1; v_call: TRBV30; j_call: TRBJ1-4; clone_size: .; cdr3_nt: TGTGCCTGGAGTAGGGGGACAGCGGATGAAAAACTGTTTTTT; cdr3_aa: CAWSRGTADEKLFF
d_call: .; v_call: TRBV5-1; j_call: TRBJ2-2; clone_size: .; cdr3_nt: TGCGCCAGCAGCTTCGACACCGGGGAGCTGTTTTTT; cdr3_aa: CASSFDTGELFF
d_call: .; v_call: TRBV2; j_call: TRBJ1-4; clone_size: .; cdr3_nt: TGTGCCAGCAGGGGTACCGGGACGGAAAATGAAAAACTGTTTTTT; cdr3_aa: CASRGTGTENEKLFF
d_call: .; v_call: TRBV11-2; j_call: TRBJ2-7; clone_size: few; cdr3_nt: TGTGCCAGCAGCTTGGAGAGCTCGGGCGAGCAGTACTTC; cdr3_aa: CASSLESSGEQYF
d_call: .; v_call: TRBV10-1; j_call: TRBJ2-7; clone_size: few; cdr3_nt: TGCGCCAGCAGTGAGTCGTCTTGGGCAGGGGTCGACGAGCAGTACTTC; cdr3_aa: CASSESSWAGVDEQYF
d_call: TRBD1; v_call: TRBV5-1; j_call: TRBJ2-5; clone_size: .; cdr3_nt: TGCGCCAGCAGCATGGGACAGGGGGAAGAGACCCAGTACTTC; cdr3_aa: CASSMGQGEETQYF
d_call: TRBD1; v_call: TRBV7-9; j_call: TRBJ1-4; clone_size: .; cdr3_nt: TGTGCCAGCAGTAGGACAGGTTTGGCTGCAACTAATGAAAAACTGTTTTTT; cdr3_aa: CASSRTGLAATNEKLFF
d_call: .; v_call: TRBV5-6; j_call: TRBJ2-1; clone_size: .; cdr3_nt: TGTGCCAGTACCAGCGGCGGCTCCTACAATGAGCAGTTCTTC; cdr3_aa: CASTSGGSYNEQFF